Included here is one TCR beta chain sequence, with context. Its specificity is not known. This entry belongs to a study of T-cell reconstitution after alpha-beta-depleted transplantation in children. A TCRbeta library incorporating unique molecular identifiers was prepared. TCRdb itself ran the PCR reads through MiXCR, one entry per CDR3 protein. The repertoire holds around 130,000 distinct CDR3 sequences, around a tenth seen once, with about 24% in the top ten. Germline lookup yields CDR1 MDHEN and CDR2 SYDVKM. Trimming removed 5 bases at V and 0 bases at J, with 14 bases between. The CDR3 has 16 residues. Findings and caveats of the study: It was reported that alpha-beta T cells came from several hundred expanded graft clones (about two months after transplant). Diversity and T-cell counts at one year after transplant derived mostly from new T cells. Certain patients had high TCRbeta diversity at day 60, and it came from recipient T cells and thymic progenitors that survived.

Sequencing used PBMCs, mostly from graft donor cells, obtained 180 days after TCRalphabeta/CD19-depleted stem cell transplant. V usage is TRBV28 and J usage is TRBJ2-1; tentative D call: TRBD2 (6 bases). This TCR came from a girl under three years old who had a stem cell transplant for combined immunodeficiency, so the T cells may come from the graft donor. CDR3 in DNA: TGTGCCAGCAGTCTCCCACTAGCCCACTCCTACAATGAGCAGTTCTTC. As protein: CASSLPLAHSYNEQFF.